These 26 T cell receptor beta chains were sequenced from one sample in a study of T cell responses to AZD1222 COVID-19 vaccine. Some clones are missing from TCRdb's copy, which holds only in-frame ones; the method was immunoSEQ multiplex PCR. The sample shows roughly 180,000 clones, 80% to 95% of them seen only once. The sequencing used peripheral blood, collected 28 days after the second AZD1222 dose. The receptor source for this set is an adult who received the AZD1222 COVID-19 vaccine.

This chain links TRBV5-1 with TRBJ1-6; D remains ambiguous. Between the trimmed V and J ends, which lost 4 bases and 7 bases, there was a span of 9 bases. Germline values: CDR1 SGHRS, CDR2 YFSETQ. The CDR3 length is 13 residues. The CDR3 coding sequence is TGCGCCAGCAGCCGAGAATACAATTCACCCCTCCACTTT. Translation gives CASSREYNSPLHF.

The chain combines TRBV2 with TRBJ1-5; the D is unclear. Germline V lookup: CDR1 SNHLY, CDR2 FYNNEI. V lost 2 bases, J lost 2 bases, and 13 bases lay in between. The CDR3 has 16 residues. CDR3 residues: CASSELNYYGNQPQHF. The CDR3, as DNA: TGTGCCAGCAGTGAACTAAACTACTATGGCAATCAGCCCCAGCATTTT.

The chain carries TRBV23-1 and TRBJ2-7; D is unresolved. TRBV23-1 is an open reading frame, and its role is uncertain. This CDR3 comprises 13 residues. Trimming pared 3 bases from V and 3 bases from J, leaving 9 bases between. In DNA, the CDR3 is TGCGCCAGCAGTCATCACGTAGACTACGAGCAGTACTTC. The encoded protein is CASSHHVDYEQYF.

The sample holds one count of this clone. CDR3 DNA: TGTGCCACCAGTGATTTTCGAGAGCAGTACTTC. Encoded protein: CATSDFREQYF. This chain uses TRBV24-1 with TRBJ2-7; no clear D gene. V was clipped by 1 base and J by 7 bases, with 4 bases between them. CDR3 size: 11 residues. CDR1 KGHDR and CDR2 SFDVKD come from the germline V gene.

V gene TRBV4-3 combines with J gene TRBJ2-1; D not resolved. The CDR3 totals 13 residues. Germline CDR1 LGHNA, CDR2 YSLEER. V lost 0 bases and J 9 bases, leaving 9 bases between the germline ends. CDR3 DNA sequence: TGCGCCAGCAGCCAAGATAGGGCCGCTGAGCAGTTCTTC. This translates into CASSQDRAAEQFF.

In nucleotides, the CDR3 is TGTGCCAGCAGGTGGGACAGGGGGTACTATGGCTACACCTTC. Its translation is CASRWDRGYYGYTF. V and J are TRBV28 and TRBJ1-2, with 11 bases lining up with TRBD1. V lost 6 bases and J lost 3; bases outside the gene matches: 3. There are 14 residues in the CDR3. Germline V lookup: CDR1 MDHEN, CDR2 SYDVKM.

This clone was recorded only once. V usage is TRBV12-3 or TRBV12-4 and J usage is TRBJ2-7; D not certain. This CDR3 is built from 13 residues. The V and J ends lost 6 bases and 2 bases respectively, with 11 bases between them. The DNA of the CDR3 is TGTGCCAGCAGCCCTGGCCTAGCCTACGAGCAGTACTTC. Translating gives CASSPGLAYEQYF.

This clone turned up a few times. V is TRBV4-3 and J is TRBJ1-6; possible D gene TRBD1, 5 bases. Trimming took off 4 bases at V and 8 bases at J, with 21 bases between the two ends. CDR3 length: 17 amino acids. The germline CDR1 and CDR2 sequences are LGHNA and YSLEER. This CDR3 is CASSPVGSGLGDSPLHF. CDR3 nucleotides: TGCGCCAGCAGCCCAGTGGGGTCGGGGCTGGGAGATTCACCCCTCCACTTT.

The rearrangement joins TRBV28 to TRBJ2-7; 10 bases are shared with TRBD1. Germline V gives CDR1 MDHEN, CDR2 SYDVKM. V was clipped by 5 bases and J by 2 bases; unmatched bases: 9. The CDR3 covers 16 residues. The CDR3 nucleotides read TGTGCCAGCAGTATTCCGCGGGGGACAGGGGCCTACGAGCAGTACTTC. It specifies CASSIPRGTGAYEQYF.

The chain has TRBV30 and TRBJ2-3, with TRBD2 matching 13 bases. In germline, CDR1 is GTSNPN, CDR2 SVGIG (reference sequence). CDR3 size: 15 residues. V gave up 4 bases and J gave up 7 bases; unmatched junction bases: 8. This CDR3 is CAWTPGTSGTHTQYF. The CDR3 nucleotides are TGTGCCTGGACCCCAGGGACTAGCGGGACCCATACGCAGTATTTT.

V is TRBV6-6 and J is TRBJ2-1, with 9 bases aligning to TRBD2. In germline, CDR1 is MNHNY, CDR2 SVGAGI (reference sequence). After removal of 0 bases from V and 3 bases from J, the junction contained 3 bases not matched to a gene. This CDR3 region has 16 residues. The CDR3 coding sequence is TGTGCCAGCAGTTACTCCGGGACTAGCTTCTACAATGAGCAGTTCTTC. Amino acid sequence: CASSYSGTSFYNEQFF.

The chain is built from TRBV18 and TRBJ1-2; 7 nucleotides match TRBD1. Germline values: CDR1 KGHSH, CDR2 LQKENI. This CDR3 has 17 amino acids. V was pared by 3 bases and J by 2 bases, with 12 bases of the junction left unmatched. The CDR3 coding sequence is TGTGCCAGCTCACCCCTGGCTAGGGGGCAGGGAAACTATGGCTACACCTTC. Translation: CASSPLARGQGNYGYTF.

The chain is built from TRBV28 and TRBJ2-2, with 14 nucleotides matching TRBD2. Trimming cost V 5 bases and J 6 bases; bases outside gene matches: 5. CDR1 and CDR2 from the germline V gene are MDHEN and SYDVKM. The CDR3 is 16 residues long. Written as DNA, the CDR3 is TGTGCCAGCAGTGAACCGGGACTAGCGGGAGCCGGGGAGCTGTTTTTT. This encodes CASSEPGLAGAGELFF.

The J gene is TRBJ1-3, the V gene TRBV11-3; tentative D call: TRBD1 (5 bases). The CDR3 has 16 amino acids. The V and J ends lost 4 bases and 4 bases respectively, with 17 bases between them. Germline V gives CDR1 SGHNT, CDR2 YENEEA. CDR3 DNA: TGTGCCAGCAGCTCCTTAGATAAGGGGCAAGGAAACACCATATATTTT. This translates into CASSSLDKGQGNTIYF. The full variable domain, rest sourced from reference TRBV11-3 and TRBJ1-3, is EAGVVQSPRYKIIEKKQPVAFWCNPISGHNTLYWYLQNLGQGPELLIRYENEEAVDDSQLPKDRFSAERLKGVDSTLKIQPAELGDSAVYLCASSSLDKGQGNTIYFGEGSWLTVV.

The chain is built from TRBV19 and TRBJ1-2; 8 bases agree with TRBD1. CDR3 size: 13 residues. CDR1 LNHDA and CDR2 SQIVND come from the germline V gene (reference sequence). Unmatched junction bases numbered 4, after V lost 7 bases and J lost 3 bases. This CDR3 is CASTPTGDYGYTF. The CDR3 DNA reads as TGTGCCAGTACCCCGACAGGGGACTATGGCTACACCTTC. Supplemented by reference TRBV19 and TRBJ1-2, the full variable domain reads DGGITQSPKYLFRKEGQNVTLSCEQNLNHDAMYWYRQDPGQGLRLIYYSQIVNDFQKGDIAEGYSVSREKKESFPLTVTSAQKNPTAFYLCASTPTGDYGYTFGSGTRLTVV.

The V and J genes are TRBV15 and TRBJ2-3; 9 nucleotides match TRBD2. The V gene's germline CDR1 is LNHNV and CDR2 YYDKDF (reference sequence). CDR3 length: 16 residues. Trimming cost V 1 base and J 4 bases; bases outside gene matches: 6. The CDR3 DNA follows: TGTGCCACCAGCAGAGGTGTAGCGGGAGTCGCAGATACGCAGTATTTT. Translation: CATSRGVAGVADTQYF.

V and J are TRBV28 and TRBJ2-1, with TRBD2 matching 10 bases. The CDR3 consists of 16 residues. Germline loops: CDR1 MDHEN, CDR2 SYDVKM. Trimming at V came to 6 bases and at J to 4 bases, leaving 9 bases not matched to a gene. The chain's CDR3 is CASRLGLAGAYNEQFF. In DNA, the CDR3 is TGTGCCAGCAGACTTGGGCTAGCGGGAGCTTACAATGAGCAGTTCTTC. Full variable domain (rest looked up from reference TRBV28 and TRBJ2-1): DVKVTQSSRYLVKRTGEKVFLECVQDMDHENMFWYRQDPGLGLRLIYFSYDVKMKEKGDIPEGYSVSREKKERFSLILESASTNQTSMYLCASRLGLAGAYNEQFFGPGTRLTVL.

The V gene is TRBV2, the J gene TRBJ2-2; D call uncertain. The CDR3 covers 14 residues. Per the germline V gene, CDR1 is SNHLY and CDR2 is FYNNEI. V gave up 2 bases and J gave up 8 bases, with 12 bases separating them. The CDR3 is CASSEIERRGELFF. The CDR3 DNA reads TGTGCCAGCAGTGAAATTGAGCGCCGGGGGGAGCTGTTTTTT.

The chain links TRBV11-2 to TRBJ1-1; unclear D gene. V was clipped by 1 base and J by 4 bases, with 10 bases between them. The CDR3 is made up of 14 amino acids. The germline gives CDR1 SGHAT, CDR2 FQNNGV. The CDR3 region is CASSLVGVGTEAFF. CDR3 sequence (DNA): TGTGCCAGCAGCTTAGTCGGGGTCGGCACTGAAGCTTTCTTT.

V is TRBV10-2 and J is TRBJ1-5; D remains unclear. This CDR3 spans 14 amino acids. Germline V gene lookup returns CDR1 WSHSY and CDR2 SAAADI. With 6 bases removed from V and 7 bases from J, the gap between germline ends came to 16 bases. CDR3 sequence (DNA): TGCGCCAGCAGGATGGACGGCTCCGGACAGCCCCAGCATTTT. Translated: CASRMDGSGQPQHF.

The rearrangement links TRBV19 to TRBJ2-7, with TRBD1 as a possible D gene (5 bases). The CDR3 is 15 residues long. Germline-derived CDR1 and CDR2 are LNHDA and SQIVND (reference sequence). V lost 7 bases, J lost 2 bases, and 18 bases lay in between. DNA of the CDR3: TGTGCCAGTAAATTCGGGCAGGGCCTGACCTACGAGCAGTACTTC. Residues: CASKFGQGLTYEQYF. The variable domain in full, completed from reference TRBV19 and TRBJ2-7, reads DGGITQSPKYLFRKEGQNVTLSCEQNLNHDAMYWYRQDPGQGLRLIYYSQIVNDFQKGDIAEGYSVSREKKESFPLTVTSAQKNPTAFYLCASKFGQGLTYEQYFGPGTRLTVT.

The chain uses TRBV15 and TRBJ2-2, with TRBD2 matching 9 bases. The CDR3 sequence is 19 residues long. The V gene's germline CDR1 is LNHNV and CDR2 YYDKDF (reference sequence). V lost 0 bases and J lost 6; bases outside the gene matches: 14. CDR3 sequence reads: CATSRDLSGTSKLAGELFF. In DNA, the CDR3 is TGTGCCACCAGCAGAGACCTCAGTGGGACTAGCAAGCTGGCCGGGGAGCTGTTTTTT.

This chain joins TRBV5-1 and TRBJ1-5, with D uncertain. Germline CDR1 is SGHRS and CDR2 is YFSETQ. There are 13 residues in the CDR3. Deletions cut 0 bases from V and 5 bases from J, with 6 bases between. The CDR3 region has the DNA TGCGCCAGCAGCTTGGAAGATCATCAGCCCCAGCATTTT. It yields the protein CASSLEDHQPQHF.

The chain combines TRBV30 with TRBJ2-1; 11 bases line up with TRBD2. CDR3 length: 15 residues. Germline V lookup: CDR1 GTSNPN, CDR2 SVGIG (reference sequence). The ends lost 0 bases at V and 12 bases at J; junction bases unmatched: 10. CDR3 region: CAWSVHAGLAGGQFF. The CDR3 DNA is TGTGCCTGGAGTGTACATGCGGGGCTAGCGGGGGGGCAGTTCTTC. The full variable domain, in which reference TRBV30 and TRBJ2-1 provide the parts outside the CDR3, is SQTIHQWPATLVQPVGSPLSLECTVEGTSNPNLYWYRQAAGRGLQLLFYSVGIGQISSEVPQNLSASRPQDRQFILSSKKLLLSDSGFYLCAWSVHAGLAGGQFFGPGTRLTVL.

CDR3 protein: CASSEGEREANTQYF. CDR3 in DNA: TGTGCCAGCAGTGAGGGGGAGCGGGAGGCGAATACGCAGTATTTT. The chain couples TRBV2 to TRBJ2-3; 9 bases map to TRBD2. The CDR3 sequence is 15 residues long. J was trimmed by 7 bases and V by 3 bases; bases with no gene match: 8. Looked up from germline, CDR1 is SNHLY and CDR2 is FYNNEI.

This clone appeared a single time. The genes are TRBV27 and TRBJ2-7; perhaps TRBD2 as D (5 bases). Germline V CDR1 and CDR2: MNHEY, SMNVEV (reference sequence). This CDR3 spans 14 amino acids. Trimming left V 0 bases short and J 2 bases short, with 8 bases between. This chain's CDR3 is CASSLSPGTYEQYF. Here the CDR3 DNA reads TGTGCCAGCAGTTTATCCCCCGGGACCTACGAGCAGTACTTC.